A few counts support the clone carrying this TCR beta chain. Described time point: persistent/refractory GD, antithyroid drugs over 5 years with positive TRAb. Researchers made the TCR library from RNA that was extracted from PBMCs. Graves' disease was diagnosed by American Thyroid Association guidelines. Investigators prepared the TCR beta libraries by applying iRepertoire HTBI primers and Arm-PCR of CDR3 regions. Using its own MiXCR run on the multiplex PCR reads, TCRdb lists one record per CDR3 protein. The sample lists 650,000 to 700,000 distinct CDR3 sequences, 30% seen once, with about 42% in the top ten. The CDR3 has 16 amino acids. Looked up from germline, CDR1 is SNHLY and CDR2 is FYNNEI. V was cut by 0 bases and J by 0 bases, with 11 bases left in between. This sample was included in a study of regulatory T cells in long-lasting Graves disease.

This sequence joins TRBV2 and TRBJ1-1; TRBD1 is a possible D gene (5 bases). The sample was peripheral blood mononuclear cells (PBMCs), taken when the disease was refractory, from a patient treated with antithyroid drugs. This TCR was sampled from a female donor with Graves disease. The CDR3 reads CASSEARGLMNTEAFF. CDR3 sequence (DNA): TGTGCCAGCAGTGAAGCGCGGGGACTCATGAACACTGAAGCTTTCTTT. The variable domain in full, completed from reference TRBV2 and TRBJ1-1, reads EPEVTQTPSHQVTQMGQEVILRCVPISNHLYFYWYRQILGQKVEFLVSFYNNEISEKSEIFDDQFSVERPDGSNFTLKIRSTKLEDSAMYFCASSEARGLMNTEAFFGQGTRLTVV.